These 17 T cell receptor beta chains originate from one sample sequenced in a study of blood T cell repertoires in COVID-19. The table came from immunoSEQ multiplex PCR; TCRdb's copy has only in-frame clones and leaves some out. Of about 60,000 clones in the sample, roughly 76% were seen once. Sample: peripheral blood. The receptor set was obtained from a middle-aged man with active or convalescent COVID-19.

The CDR3 nucleotides read TGTGCCAGCAGCTTAGGCGGGCCAAGCACAGATACGCAGTATTTT. This gives the protein CASSLGGPSTDTQYF. J is TRBJ2-3 and V is TRBV11-3; D is perhaps TRBD2 (5 bases). Between the trimmed V and J ends, which lost 1 base and 0 bases, there was a span of 8 bases. The germline gives CDR1 SGHNT, CDR2 YENEEA. This CDR3 is 15 amino acids long.

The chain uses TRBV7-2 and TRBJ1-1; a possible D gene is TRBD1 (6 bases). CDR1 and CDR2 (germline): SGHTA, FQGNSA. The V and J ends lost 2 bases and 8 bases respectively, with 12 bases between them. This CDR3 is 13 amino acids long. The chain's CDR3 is CASSLNRAAEAFF. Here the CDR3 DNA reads TGTGCCAGCAGCTTAAACAGGGCGGCCGAAGCTTTCTTT.

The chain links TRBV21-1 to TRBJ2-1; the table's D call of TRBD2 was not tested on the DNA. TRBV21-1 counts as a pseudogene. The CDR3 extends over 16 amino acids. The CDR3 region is CASSKAEHPAYNEQFF. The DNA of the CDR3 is TGTGCCAGCAGCAAAGCAGAGCATCCCGCCTACAATGAGCAGTTCTTC.

CDR3 sequence: CASSIEQGYEQYF. The DNA for the CDR3 is TGTGCCAGTAGTATAGAACAGGGCTACGAGCAGTACTTC. V is TRBV19 and J is TRBJ2-7; D is possibly TRBD1 (6 bases). The CDR3 is 13 residues long. Trimming cost V 0 bases and J 3 bases, with 6 bases left between them. CDR1 and CDR2 from the germline V gene are LNHDA and SQIVND (reference sequence).

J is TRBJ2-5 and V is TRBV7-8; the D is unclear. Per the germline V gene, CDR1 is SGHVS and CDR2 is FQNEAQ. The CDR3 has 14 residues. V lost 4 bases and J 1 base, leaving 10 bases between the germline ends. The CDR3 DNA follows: TGTGCCAGCAGCTACGACTCTTTCCAAGAGACCCAGTACTTC. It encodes CASSYDSFQETQYF.

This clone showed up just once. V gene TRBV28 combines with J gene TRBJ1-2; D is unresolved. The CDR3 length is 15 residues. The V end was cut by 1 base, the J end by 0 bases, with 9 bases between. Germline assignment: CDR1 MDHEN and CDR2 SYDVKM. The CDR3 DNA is TGTGCCAGCAGTTTATTAGAGGGATCTAACTATGGCTACACCTTC. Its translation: CASSLLEGSNYGYTF.

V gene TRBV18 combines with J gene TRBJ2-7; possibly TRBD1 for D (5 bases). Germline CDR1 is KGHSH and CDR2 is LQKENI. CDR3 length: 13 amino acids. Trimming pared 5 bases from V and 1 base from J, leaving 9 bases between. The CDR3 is CASSVTVSYEQYF. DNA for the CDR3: TGTGCCAGCTCAGTGACAGTTTCCTACGAGCAGTACTTC.

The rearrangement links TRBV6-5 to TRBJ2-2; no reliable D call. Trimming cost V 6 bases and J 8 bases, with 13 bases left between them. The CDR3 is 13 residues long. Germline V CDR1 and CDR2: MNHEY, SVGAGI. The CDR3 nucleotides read TGTGCCAGCAGGGCTAGGCGCGGAGGGGAGCTGTTTTTT. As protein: CASRARRGGELFF.

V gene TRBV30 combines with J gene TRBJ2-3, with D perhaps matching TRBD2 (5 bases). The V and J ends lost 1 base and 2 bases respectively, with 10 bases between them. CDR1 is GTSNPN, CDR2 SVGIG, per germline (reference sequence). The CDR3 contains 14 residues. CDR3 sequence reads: CAWSGRAPTDTQYF. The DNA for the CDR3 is TGTGCCTGGAGTGGGCGGGCTCCCACAGATACGCAGTATTTT.

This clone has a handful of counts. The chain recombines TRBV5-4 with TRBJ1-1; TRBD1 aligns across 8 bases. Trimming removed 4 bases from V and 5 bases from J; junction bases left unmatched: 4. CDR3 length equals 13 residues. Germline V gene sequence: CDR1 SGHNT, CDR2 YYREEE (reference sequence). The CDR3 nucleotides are TGTGCCAGCAGCCGGACAGGGCTGACTGAAGCTTTCTTT. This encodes CASSRTGLTEAFF.

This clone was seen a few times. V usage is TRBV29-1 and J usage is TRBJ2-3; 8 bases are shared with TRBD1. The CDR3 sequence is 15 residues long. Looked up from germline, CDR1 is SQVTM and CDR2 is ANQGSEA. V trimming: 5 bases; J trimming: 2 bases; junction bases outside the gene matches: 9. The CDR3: CSVYTDRGHTDTQYF. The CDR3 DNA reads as TGCAGCGTTTACACAGACAGGGGTCACACAGATACGCAGTATTTT.

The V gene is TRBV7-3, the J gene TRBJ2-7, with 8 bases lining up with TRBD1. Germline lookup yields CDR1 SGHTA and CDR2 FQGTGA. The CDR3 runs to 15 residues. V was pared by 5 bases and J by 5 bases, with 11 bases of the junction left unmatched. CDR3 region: CASSPLGTGRHEQYF. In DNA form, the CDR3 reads TGTGCCAGCAGCCCCCTAGGGACAGGCAGACACGAGCAGTACTTC.

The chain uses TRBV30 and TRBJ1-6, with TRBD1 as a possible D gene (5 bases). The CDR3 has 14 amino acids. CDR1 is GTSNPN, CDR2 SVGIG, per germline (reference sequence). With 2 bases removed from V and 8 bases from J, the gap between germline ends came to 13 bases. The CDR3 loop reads CAWSSRGADSPLHF. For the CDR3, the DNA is TGTGCCTGGAGTAGTCGCGGGGCCGATTCACCCCTCCACTTT.

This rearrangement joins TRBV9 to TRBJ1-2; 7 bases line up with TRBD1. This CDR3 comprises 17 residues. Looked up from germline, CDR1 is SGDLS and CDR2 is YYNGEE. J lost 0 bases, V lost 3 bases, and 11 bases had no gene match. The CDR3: CASSGRQGNSANYGYTF. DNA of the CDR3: TGTGCCAGCAGCGGACGACAGGGCAACTCAGCTAACTATGGCTACACCTTC.

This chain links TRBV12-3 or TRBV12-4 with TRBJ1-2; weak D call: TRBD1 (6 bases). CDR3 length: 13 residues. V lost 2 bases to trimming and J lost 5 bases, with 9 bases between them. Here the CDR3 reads CASSLWQGYGYTF. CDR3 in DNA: TGTGCCAGCAGTTTATGGCAGGGGTATGGCTACACCTTC.

CDR3 coding DNA: TGTGCCATCAGTGGCGCGGGGGCTAGCGGAACCTACGAGCAGTACTTC. Protein product: CAISGAGASGTYEQYF. The genes are TRBV10-3 and TRBJ2-7; possible D gene TRBD2, 7 bases. Germline V gene data show CDR1 as ENHRY and CDR2 as SYGVKD. The CDR3 has 16 residues. The V gene lost 4 bases and the J gene lost 2 bases, with 18 bases spanning the gap.

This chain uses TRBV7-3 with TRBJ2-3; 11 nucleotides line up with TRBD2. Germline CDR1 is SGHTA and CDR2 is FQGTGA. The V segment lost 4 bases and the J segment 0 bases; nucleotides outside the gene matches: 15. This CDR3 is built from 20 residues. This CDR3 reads CASSSRRGVAGGWSTDTQYF. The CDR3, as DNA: TGTGCCAGCAGCTCCCGTCGGGGAGTAGCGGGAGGGTGGAGCACAGATACGCAGTATTTT.